A single sample is the source of the 12 T cell receptor beta chains below, sequenced in a study of cytomegalovirus exposure and HLA in healthy donors. Primers for the PCR totalled 60 Vbeta and 13 Jbeta. Libraries were prepared by immunoSEQ multiplex PCR; TCRdb keeps only in-frame clonotypes and omits some of them. The data hold 65,000 to 95,000 clones, with roughly 85% observed a single time. The sequencing sample was made of PBMCs. The receptors derive from a man younger than 40 in good health and CMV-seronegative.

This clone has a handful of counts. This chain links TRBV28 with TRBJ2-7; 8 nucleotides agree with TRBD2. There are 14 residues in the CDR3. Germline V CDR1 and CDR2: MDHEN, SYDVKM. The V segment lost 2 bases and the J segment 3 bases; nucleotides outside the gene matches: 3. The chain's CDR3 is CASSLRGGNYEQYF. The CDR3, as DNA: TGTGCCAGCAGTTTACGGGGGGGCAACTACGAGCAGTACTTC. Variable domain in full (rest from reference TRBV28 and TRBJ2-7): DVKVTQSSRYLVKRTGEKVFLECVQDMDHENMFWYRQDPGLGLRLIYFSYDVKMKEKGDIPEGYSVSREKKERFSLILESASTNQTSMYLCASSLRGGNYEQYFGPGTRLTVT.

This clone has a handful of counts. The V call is TRBV4-2, the J call TRBJ2-5, with unresolved D. Trimming cost V 6 bases and J 3 bases, with 5 bases left between them. Germline CDR1 LGHNA, CDR2 YNFKEQ. CDR3 length: 11 amino acids. The CDR3, as DNA: TGTGCCAGCAGAACGGAAGAGACCCAGTACTTC. Amino acid sequence: CASRTEETQYF.

The rearrangement joins TRBV5-1 to TRBJ2-1; 7 bases line up with TRBD2. There are 15 residues in the CDR3. Trimming took 1 base from V and 1 from J; bases not matched to a gene: 2. Germline CDR1 SGHRS, CDR2 YFSETQ. The CDR3 here is CASSLTGGSYNEQFF. In nucleotides, the CDR3 is TGCGCCAGCAGCTTGACGGGGGGTTCCTACAATGAGCAGTTCTTC.

The rearrangement joins TRBV18 to TRBJ2-3; 7 positions match TRBD1. This CDR3 region has 13 residues. Looked up from germline, CDR1 is KGHSH and CDR2 is LQKENI. The trim removed 2 bases at V and 6 bases at J, leaving 2 bases unmatched. CDR3 DNA: TGTGCCAGCTCACCAACCAGGGGGGATACGCAGTATTTT. Translating gives CASSPTRGDTQYF.

This clone was picked up one time. The chain carries TRBV27 and TRBJ2-2, with no clear D. CDR1 is MNHEY, CDR2 SMNVEV, per germline (reference sequence). This CDR3 is built from 12 residues. The V and J ends lost 5 bases and 3 bases respectively, with 4 bases between them. CDR3 nucleotide sequence: TGTGCCAGCAGTCCCTACACCGGGGAGCTGTTTTTT. It codes for CASSPYTGELFF.

V is TRBV27 and J is TRBJ2-3; 15 nucleotides match TRBD2. Trimming at V came to 6 bases and at J to 7 bases, leaving 8 bases not matched to a gene. The germline gives CDR1 MNHEY, CDR2 SMNVEV (reference sequence). The CDR3 runs 16 residues. The CDR3 nucleotides read TGTGCCAGCAGGCCCGGACTAGCGGGGGGGCCGAATACGCAGTATTTT. The encoded protein is CASRPGLAGGPNTQYF.

Points on this clone: The junction departs from germline at one end; a sequencing error may be responsible. The chain has TRBV4-3 and TRBJ1-2; D remains ambiguous. The CDR3 loop spans 13 amino acids. The germline V gene has CDR1 LGHNA and CDR2 YSLEER. The DNA of the CDR3 is TGCGCCAGCAGCCAAGATGGTATCCAGGCATACTCCTTC. As protein: CASSQDGIQAYSF.

The genes are TRBV27 and TRBJ2-7, with 14 bases matching TRBD2. This CDR3 has 17 residues. Germline V gene data show CDR1 as MNHEY and CDR2 as SMNVEV (reference sequence). V lost 5 bases, J lost 4 bases, and 10 bases stayed unmatched. CDR3 coding DNA: TGTGCCAGCAGTCCGCCCCCGGGACTAGCGGGAGCTTACGAGCAGTACTTC. It translates to CASSPPPGLAGAYEQYF.

V is TRBV27 and J is TRBJ2-7; TRBD1 aligns across 8 bases. Trimming at V came to 6 bases and at J to 5 bases, leaving 6 bases not matched to a gene. CDR1 MNHEY and CDR2 SMNVEV come from the germline V gene (reference sequence). This CDR3 is built from 13 residues. The CDR3 coding sequence is TGTGCCAGCAGGACCGACAGGGGTCACGAGCAGTACTTC. It yields the protein CASRTDRGHEQYF.

Only a few counts were recorded for this clone. The chain combines TRBV21-1 with TRBJ2-7; the table calls TRBD2, which could not be checked here. TRBV21-1 has pseudogene status. CDR3 length: 12 amino acids. CDR3 nucleotides: TGTGCCAGCAGCTTACGGGAGGACGAGCAGTACTTC. This encodes CASSLREDEQYF.

The V and J genes are TRBV7-9 and TRBJ2-2; tentative D call: TRBD1 (6 bases). V lost 0 bases to trimming and J lost 5 bases, with 13 bases between them. Per the germline V gene, CDR1 is SEHNR and CDR2 is FQNEAQ (reference sequence). The CDR3 totals 16 residues. The CDR3 region has the DNA TGTGCCAGCAGCTTAGCCAGGGGACCCCCGACCGGGGAGCTGTTTTTT. It translates to CASSLARGPPTGELFF.

This chain connects TRBV6-4 to TRBJ1-1; TRBD1 aligns across 7 bases. The CDR3 loop spans 13 amino acids. V was pared by 2 bases and J by 5 bases, with 2 bases of the junction left unmatched. Per the germline V gene, CDR1 is MRHNA and CDR2 is SNTAGT. CDR3 loop: CASSDRRGTEAFF. CDR3 sequence (DNA): TGTGCCAGCAGTGACCGCAGGGGGACTGAAGCTTTCTTT.